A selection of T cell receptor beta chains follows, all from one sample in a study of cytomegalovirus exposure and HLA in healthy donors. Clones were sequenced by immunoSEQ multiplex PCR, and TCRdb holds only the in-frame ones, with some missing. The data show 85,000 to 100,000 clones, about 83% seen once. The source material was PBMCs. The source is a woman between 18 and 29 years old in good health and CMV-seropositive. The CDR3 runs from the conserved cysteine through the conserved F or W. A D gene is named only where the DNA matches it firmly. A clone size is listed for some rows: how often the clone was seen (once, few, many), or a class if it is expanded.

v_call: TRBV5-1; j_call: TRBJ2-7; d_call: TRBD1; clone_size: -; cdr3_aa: CASSSGQPSSSYEQYF; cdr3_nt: TGCGCCAGCAGCTCGGGACAGCCTTCGAGCTCCTACGAGCAGTACTTC
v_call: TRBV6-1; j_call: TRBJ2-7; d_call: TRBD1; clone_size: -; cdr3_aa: CASSQTRDRGYEQYF; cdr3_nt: TGTGCCAGCAGTCAGACCCGGGACAGGGGCTACGAGCAGTACTTC
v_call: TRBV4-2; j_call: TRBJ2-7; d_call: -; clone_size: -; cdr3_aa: CASSQDVGGGGYEQYF; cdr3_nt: TGTGCCAGCAGCCAAGATGTAGGGGGGGGCGGCTACGAGCAGTACTTC
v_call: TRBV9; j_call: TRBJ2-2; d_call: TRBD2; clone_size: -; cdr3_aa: CASSVGIAGANTGELFF; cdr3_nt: TGTGCCAGCAGCGTAGGGATAGCGGGGGCCAACACCGGGGAGCTGTTTTTT
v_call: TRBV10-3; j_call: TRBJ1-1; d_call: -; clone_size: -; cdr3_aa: CAISGGGNTEAFF; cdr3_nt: TGTGCCATCAGCGGGGGGGGGAACACTGAAGCTTTCTTT
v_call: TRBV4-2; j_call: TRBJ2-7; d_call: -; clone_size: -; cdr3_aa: CASSSRQEYEQYF; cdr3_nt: TGTGCCAGCAGCTCGCGACAGGAATACGAGCAGTACTTC
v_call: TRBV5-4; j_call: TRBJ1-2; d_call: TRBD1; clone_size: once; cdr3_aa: CATTGGLVLNYGYTF; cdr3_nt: TGTGCCACAACAGGGGGTTTGGTTCTTAACTATGGCTACACCTTC
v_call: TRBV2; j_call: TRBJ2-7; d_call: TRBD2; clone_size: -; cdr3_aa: CARRVAGTYEQYF; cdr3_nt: TGTGCCAGACGGGTAGCGGGAACCTACGAGCAGTACTTC
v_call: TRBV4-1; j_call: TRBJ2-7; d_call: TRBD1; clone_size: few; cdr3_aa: CASSQAGQNYEQYF; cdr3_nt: TGCGCCAGCAGCCAAGCGGGACAGAACTACGAGCAGTACTTC
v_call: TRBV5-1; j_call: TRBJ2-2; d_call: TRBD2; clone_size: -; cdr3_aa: CASSLTLRGYTGELFF; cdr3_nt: TGCGCCAGCAGCTTGACCCTGCGGGGGTACACCGGGGAGCTGTTTTTT
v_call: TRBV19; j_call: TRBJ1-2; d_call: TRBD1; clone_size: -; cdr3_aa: CASSMKDRDYGYTF; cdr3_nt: TGTGCCAGTAGTATGAAAGACAGGGACTATGGCTACACCTTC
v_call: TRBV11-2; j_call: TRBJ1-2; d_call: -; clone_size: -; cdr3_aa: CASTPGANYGYTF; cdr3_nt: TGTGCCAGCACCCCAGGGGCTAACTATGGCTACACCTTC
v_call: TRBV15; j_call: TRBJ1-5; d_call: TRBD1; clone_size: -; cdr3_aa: CATSRDRRQGRSGNQPQHF; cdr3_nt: TGTGCCACCAGCAGAGATCGTCGACAGGGTAGAAGTGGCAATCAGCCCCAGCATTTT
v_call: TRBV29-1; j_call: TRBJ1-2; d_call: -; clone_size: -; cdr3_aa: CSVSVSGEQGYTF; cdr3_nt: TGCAGCGTGAGCGTTTCAGGGGAACAAGGCTACACCTTC
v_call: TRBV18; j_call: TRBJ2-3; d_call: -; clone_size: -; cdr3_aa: CASSPLFDTQYF; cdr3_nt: TGTGCCAGCTCACCTCTTTTTGATACGCAGTATTTT
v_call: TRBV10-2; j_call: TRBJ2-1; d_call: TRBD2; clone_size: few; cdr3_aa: CASEGRAGGNEQFF; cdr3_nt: TGCGCCAGTGAGGGGAGGGCGGGCGGAAATGAGCAGTTCTTC
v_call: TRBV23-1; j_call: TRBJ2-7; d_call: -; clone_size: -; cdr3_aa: CASSQLKTGRAYEQYF; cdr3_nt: TGCGCCAGCAGTCAACTTAAGACAGGCAGAGCTTACGAGCAGTACTTC
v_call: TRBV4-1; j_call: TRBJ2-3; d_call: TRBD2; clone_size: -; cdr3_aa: CASSQDLAGVADTQYF; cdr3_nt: TGCGCCAGCAGCCAAGATCTAGCGGGAGTGGCAGATACGCAGTATTTT
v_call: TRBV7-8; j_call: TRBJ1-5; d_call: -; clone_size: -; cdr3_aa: CASSSRRVTHQPQHF; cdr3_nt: TGTGCCAGCAGCTCGAGGCGCGTAACCCATCAGCCCCAGCATTTT
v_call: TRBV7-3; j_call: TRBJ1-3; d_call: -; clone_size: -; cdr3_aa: CASSLIPEGTIYF; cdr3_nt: TGTGCCAGCAGCTTAATCCCCGAGGGCACCATATATTTT
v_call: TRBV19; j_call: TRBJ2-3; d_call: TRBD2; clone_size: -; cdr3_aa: CASSAGGYGTDTQYF; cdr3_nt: TGTGCCAGTAGTGCGGGGGGGTACGGCACAGATACGCAGTATTTT
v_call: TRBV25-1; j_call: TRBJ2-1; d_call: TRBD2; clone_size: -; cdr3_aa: CASSRAGGHNEQFF; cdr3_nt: TGTGCCAGCAGCCGAGCGGGAGGACACAATGAGCAGTTCTTC
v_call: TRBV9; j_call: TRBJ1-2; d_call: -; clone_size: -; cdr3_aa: CASSSAGTLVRNYGYTF; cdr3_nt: TGTGCCAGCAGCTCCGCCGGGACACTCGTTCGTAACTATGGCTACACCTTC
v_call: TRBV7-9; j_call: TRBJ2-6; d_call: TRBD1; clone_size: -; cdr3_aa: CASSPTGGAGANVLTF; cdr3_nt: TGTGCCAGCAGCCCTACAGGGGGCGCTGGGGCCAACGTCCTGACTTTC
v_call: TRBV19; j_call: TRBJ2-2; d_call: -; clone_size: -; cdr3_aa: CATRDKGDRELFF; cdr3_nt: TGTGCCACCCGGGACAAGGGGGACCGGGAGCTGTTTTTT
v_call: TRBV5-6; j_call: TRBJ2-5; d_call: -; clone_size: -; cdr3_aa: CASSLTYREEQYF; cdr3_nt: TGTGCCAGCAGCTTGACGTACAGGGAAGAGCAGTACTTC
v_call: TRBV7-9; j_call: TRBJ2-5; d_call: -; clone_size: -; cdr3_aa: CASAGETQYF; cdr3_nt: TGTGCCAGCGCGGGGGAGACCCAGTACTTC
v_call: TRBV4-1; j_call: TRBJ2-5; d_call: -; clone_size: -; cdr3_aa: CASSQADADSPRRETQYF; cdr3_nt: TGCGCCAGCAGCCAAGCAGACGCGGACTCTCCCAGGAGAGAGACCCAGTACTTC
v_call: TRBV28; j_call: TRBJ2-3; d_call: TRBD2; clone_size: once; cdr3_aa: CASSTGGGTDTQYF; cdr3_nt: TGTGCCAGCAGTACGGGAGGGGGCACAGATACGCAGTATTTT
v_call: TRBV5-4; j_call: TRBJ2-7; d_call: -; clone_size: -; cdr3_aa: CASSLSVKDSRFYEQYF; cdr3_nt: TGTGCCAGCAGCTTAAGCGTAAAGGACAGCCGTTTCTACGAGCAGTACTTC
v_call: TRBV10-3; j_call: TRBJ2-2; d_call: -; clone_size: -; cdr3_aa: CAISVQGSGELFF; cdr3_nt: TGTGCCATCAGTGTTCAGGGTAGTGGGGAGCTGTTTTTT
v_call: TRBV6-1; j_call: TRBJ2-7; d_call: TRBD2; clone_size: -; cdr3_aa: CASSVQLAETYEQYF; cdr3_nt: TGTGCCAGCAGTGTTCAACTAGCGGAAACCTACGAGCAGTACTTC
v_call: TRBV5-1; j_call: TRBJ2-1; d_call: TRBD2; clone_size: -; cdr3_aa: CASSPTSGGNEQFF; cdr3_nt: TGCGCCAGCAGTCCAACTAGCGGGGGTAATGAGCAGTTCTTC
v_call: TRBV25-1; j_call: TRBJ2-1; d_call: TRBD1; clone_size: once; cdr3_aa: CASTRRGGPPSSYNEQFF; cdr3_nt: TGTGCCAGCACCCGTCGAGGGGGCCCTCCCTCCTCCTACAATGAGCAGTTCTTC
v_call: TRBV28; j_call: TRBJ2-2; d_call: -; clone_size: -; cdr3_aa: CASSQNDGELFF; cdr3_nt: TGTGCCAGCAGTCAGAATGACGGGGAGCTGTTTTTT
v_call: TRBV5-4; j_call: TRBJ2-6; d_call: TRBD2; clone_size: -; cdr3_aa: CASSLDLTSGDPSGANVLTF; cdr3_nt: TGTGCCAGCAGCTTGGACCTAACTAGCGGGGATCCCTCTGGGGCCAACGTCCTGACTTTC
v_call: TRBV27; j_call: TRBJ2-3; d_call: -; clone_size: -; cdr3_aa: CASGATDTQYF; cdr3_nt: TGTGCCAGTGGAGCGACAGATACGCAGTATTTT
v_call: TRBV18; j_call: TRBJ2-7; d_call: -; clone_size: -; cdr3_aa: CASSPSNRPSYEQYF; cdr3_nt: TGTGCCAGCTCACCGTCAAACAGGCCAAGCTACGAGCAGTACTTC
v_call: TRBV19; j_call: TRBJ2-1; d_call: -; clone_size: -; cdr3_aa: CASSISGTYNEQFF; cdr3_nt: TGTGCCAGTAGTATTTCGGGAACCTACAATGAGCAGTTCTTC
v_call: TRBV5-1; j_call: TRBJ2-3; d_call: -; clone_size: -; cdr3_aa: CASSPVGHPNTDTQYF; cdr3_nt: TGCGCCAGCAGCCCGGTGGGACACCCTAACACTGATACGCAGTATTTT
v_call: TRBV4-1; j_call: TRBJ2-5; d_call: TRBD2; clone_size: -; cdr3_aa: CASSQGGLAVETQYF; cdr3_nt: TGCGCCAGCAGCCAAGGTGGACTAGCAGTAGAGACCCAGTACTTC
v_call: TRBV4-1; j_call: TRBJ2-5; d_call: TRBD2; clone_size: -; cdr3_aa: CASSQPTSGRKETQYF; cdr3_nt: TGCGCCAGCAGCCAACCAACTAGCGGGAGAAAAGAGACCCAGTACTTC
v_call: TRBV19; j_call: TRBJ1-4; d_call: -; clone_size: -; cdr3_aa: CASSIGRGVNEKLFF; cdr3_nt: TGTGCCAGTAGTATAGGCCGCGGAGTGAATGAAAAACTGTTTTTT
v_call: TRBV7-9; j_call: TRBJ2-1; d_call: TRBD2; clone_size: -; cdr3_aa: CASLATGLANEQFF; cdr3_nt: TGTGCCAGCTTAGCGACGGGACTAGCGAATGAGCAGTTCTTC
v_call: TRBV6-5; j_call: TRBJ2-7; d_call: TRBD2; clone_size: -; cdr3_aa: CASSIAGASYEQYF; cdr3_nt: TGTGCCAGCAGTATAGCGGGAGCGTCCTACGAGCAGTACTTC
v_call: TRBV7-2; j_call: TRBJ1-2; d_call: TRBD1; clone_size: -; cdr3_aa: CASSGAGTGIDGYTF; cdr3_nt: TGTGCCAGCAGCGGGGCCGGGACAGGGATCGACGGCTACACCTTC
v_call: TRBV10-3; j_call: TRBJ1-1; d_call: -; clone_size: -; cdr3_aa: CAISPMGRAEAFF; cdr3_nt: TGTGCCATCAGTCCCATGGGGAGGGCTGAAGCTTTCTTT
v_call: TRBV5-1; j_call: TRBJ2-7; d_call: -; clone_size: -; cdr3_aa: CASSLEPTLSYEQYF; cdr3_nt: TGCGCCAGCAGCTTGGAACCGACTTTGTCCTACGAGCAGTACTTC
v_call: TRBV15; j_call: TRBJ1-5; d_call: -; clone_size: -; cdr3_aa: CATSIIGGVLQPQHF; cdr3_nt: TGTGCCACCAGCATAATTGGGGGGGTCCTTCAGCCCCAGCATTTT
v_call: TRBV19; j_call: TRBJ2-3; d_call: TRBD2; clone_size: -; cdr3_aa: CASSPGLAFTDTQYF; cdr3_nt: TGTGCCAGTAGTCCGGGACTAGCCTTCACAGATACGCAGTATTTT
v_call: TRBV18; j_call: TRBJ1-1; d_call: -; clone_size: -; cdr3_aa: CASSLGQNTEAFF; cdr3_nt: TGTGCCAGCTCACTTGGACAAAACACTGAAGCTTTCTTT
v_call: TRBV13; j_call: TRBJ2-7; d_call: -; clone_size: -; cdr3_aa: CASSLGRRGYEQYF; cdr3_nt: TGTGCCAGCAGCTTAGGACGGAGGGGCTACGAGCAGTACTTC
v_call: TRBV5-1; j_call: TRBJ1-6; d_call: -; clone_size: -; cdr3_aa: CASSSEGSRSPLHF; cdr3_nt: TGCGCCAGCAGCTCAGAGGGTTCTCGTTCACCCCTCCACTTT
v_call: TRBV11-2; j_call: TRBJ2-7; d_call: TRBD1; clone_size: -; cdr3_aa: CASSLVVLGQLSYEQYF; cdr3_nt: TGTGCCAGCAGCTTAGTAGTCTTGGGACAGCTTTCCTACGAGCAGTACTTC
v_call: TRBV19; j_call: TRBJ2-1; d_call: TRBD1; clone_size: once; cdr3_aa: CASEAGDSSYNEQFF; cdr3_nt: TGTGCCTCTGAAGCCGGGGACAGCTCCTACAATGAGCAGTTCTTC